This TCR beta chain derives from a study of sequential checkpoint blockade in melanoma. Study context: Maintenance nivolumab came after either treatment sequence. TCRbeta immunosequencing was performed on DNA from 91 pretreatment melanoma tumor samples.

Clones were read by immunoSEQ multiplex PCR, and TCRdb kept only the in-frame ones, dropping some. The table shows roughly 21,000 clones, with more than 25% occurring only once. V was pared by 4 bases and J by 1 base, with 2 bases of the junction left unmatched. Germline CDR1 KGHSH, CDR2 LQKENI. This CDR3 is 14 amino acids long. The treatment was: randomized to nivolumab then ipilimumab (arm A) or the reverse (arm B). The material was tumor tissue (inferred from file names), obtained from a patient given nivolumab and ipilimumab in sequence. The sequence came from a human donor with melanoma. The chain employs TRBV18 and TRBJ1-1; TRBD1 agrees at 8 bases. CDR3 nucleotides: TGTGCCAGCTCACGGACAGGGAGGAACACTGAAGCTTTCTTT. Translation: CASSRTGRNTEAFF. Supplemented by reference TRBV18 and TRBJ1-1, the full variable domain reads NAGVMQNPRHLVRRRGQEARLRCSPMKGHSHVYWYRQLPEEGLKFMVYLQKENIIDESGMPKERFSAEFPKEGPSILRIQQVVRGDSAAYFCASSRTGRNTEAFFGQGTRLTVV.